This T cell receptor beta chain was sequenced in a study of CD8+ T cells in alopecia areata. Overall study: Tofacitinib was given for 6 to 18 months, then stopped for 6 months.

Stated treatment: oral pan-JAK inhibitor, 5-10 mg twice daily. Sequencing relied on a cDNA template that was reverse transcribed from extracted RNA. Generated by immunoSEQ multiplex PCR, the TCRdb table keeps only in-frame clones and is missing some. Here the sample spans around 270,000 clones, about 62% being singletons. Points from the study as a whole: Scalp clonality and expanded CD8+ clones among the top 100 were significantly decreased by tofacitinib. More clonal than normal scalp was lesional scalp, particularly alopecia totalis/universalis.

As for this clone: The target antigen is unknown.

The origin of this receptor is a human donor with alopecia areata. Sequencing was performed on CD4+ T cells sorted from blood, taken at week 24, from a patient treated with tofacitinib.

The CDR3 DNA follows: TGCGCCAGCAGCCAAGGAGTAAGGCTAGGGTATAGAGAAGATACGCAGTATTTT. Translating it yields CASSQGVRLGYREDTQYF. J is TRBJ2-3 and V is TRBV4-3; no definite D call. The CDR3 is 18 residues long. Germline assignment: CDR1 LGHNA and CDR2 YSLEER. V was pared by 1 base and J by 5 bases, with 22 bases between.